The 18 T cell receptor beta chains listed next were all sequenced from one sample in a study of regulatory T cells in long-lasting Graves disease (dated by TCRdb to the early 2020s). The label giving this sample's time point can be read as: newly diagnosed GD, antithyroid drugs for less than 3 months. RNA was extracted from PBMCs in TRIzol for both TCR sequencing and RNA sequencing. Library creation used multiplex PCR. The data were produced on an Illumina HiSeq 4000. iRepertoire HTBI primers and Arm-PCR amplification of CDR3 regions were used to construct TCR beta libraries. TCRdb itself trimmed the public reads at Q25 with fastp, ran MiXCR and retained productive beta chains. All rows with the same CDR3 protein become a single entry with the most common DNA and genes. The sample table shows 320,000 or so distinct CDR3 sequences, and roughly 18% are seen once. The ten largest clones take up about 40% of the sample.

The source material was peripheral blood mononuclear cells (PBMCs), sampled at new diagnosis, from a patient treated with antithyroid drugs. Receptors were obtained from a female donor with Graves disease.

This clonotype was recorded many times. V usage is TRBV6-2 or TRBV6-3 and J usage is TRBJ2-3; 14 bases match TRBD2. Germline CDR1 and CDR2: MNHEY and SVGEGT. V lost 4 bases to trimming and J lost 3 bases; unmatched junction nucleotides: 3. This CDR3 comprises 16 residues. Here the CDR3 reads CASSWGLAGETDTQYF. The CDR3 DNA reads TGTGCCAGCAGTTGGGGACTAGCGGGAGAAACAGATACGCAGTATTTT.

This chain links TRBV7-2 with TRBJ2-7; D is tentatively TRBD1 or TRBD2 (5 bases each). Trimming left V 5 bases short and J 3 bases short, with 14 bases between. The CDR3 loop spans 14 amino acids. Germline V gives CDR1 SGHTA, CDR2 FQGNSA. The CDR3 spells CASSPGQRLYEQYF. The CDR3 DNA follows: TGTGCCAGCAGCCCGGGGCAGAGACTCTACGAGCAGTACTTC.

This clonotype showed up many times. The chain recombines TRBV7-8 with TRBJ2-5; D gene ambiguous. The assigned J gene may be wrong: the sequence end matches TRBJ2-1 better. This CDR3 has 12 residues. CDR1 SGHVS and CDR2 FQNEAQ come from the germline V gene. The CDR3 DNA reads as TGTGCCAGCAGTCTTACCCTCAATGAGCAGTTCTTC. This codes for CASSLTLNEQFF.

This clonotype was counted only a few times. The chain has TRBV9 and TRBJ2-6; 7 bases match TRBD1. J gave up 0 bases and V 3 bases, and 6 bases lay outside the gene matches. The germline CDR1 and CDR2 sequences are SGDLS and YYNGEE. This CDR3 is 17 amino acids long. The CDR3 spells CASSATGLDSGANVLTF. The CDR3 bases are TGTGCCAGCAGCGCGACAGGGCTCGACTCTGGGGCCAACGTCCTGACTTTC.

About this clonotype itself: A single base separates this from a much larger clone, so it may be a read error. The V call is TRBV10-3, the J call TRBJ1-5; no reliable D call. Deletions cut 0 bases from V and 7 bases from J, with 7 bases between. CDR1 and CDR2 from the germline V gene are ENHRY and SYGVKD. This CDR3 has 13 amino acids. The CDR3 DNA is TGTGCCATCAGTGAGTCCTCACCCCAGCCCCAGCATTTT. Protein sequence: CAISESSPQPQHF.

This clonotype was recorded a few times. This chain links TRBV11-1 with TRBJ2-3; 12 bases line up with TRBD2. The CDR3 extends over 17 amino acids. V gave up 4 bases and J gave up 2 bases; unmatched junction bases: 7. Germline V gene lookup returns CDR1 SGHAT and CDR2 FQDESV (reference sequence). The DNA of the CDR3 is TGTGCCAGCAGCTCAGCGACTAGCGGGAGACCCACAGATACGCAGTATTTT. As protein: CASSSATSGRPTDTQYF. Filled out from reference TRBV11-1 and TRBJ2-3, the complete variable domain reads EAEVAQSPRYKITEKSQAVAFWCDPISGHATLYWYRQILGQGPELLVQFQDESVVDDSQLPKDRFSAERLKGVDSTLKIQPAELGDSAMYLCASSSATSGRPTDTQYFGPGTRLTVL.

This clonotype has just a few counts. CDR3 amino acids: CAWNPGGLAGGGDTQYF. In DNA form, the CDR3 reads TGTGCCTGGAATCCCGGCGGACTAGCGGGAGGAGGAGATACGCAGTATTTT. J is TRBJ2-3 and V is TRBV30; 14 bases fit TRBD2. This CDR3 spans 17 amino acids. The germline gives CDR1 GTSNPN, CDR2 SVGIG (reference sequence). J was trimmed by 5 bases and V by 4 bases; bases with no gene match: 11.

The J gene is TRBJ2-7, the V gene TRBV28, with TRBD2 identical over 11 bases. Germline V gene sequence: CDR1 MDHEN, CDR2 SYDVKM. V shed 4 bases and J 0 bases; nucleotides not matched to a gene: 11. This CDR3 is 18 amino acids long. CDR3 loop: CASSSPRSSGGASYEQYF. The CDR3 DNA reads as TGTGCCAGCAGTTCGCCCCGGAGTAGCGGGGGGGCCTCCTACGAGCAGTACTTC.

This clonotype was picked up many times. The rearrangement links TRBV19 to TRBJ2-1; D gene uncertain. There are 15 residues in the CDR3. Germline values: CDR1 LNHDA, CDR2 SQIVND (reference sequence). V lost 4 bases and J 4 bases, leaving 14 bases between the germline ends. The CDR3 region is CASSTADNLYNEQFF. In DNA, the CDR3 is TGTGCCAGTAGTACGGCCGATAACTTGTACAATGAGCAGTTCTTC.

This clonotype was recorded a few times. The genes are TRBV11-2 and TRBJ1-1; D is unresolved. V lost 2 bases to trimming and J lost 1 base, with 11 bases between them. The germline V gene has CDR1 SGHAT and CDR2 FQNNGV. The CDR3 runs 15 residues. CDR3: CASSLHARTNTEAFF. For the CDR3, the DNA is TGTGCCAGCAGCTTACATGCACGGACGAACACTGAAGCTTTCTTT.

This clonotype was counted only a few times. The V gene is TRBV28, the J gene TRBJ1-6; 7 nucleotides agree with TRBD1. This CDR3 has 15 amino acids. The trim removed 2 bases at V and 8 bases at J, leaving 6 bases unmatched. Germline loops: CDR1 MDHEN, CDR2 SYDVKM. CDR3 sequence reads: CASSLGTGVHSPLHF. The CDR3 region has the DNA TGTGCCAGCAGTTTAGGCACAGGGGTCCATTCACCCCTCCACTTT.

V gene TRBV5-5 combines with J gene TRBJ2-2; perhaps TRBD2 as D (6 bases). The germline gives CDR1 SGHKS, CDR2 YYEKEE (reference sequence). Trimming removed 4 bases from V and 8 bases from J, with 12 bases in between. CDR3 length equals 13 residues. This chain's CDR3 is CASSILASGELFF. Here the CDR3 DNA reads TGTGCCAGCAGCATACTAGCATCGGGGGAGCTGTTTTTT.

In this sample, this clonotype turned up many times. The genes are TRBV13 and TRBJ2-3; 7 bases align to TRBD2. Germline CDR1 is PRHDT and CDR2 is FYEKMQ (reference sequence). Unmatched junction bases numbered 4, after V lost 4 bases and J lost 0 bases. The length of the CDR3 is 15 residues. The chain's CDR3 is CASSSSSGSTDTQYF. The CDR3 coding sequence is TGTGCCAGCAGCTCGTCTAGCGGAAGCACAGATACGCAGTATTTT. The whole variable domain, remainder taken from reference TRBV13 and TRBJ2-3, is AAGVIQSPRHLIKEKRETATLKCYPIPRHDTVYWYQQGPGQDPQFLISFYEKMQSDKGSIPDRFSAQQFSDYHSELNMSSLELGDSALYFCASSSSSGSTDTQYFGPGTRLTVL.

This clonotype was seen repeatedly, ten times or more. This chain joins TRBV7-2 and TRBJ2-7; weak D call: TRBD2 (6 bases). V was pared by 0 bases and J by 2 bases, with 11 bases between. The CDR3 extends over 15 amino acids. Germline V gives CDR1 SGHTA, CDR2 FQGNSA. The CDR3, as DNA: TGTGCCAGCAGCTTAGCAGGGACTTTGACCTACGAGCAGTACTTC. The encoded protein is CASSLAGTLTYEQYF. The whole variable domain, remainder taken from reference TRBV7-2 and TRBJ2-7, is GAGVSQSPSNKVTEKGKDVELRCDPISGHTALYWYRQSLGQGLEFLIYFQGNSAPDKSGLPSDRFSAERTGGSVSTLTIQRTQQEDSAVYLCASSLAGTLTYEQYFGPGTRLTVT.

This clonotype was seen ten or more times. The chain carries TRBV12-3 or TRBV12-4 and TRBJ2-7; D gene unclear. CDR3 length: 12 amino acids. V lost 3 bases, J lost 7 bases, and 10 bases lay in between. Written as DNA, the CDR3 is TGTGCCAGCAGTTTGGTTGGTGGGGAGCAGTACTTC. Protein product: CASSLVGGEQYF.

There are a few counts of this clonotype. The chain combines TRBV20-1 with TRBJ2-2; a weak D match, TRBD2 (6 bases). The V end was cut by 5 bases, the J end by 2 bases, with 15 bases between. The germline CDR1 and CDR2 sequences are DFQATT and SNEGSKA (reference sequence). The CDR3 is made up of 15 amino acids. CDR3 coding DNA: TGCAGTGCTCAGGCGGGACGGGGTAACACCGGGGAGCTGTTTTTT. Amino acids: CSAQAGRGNTGELFF.

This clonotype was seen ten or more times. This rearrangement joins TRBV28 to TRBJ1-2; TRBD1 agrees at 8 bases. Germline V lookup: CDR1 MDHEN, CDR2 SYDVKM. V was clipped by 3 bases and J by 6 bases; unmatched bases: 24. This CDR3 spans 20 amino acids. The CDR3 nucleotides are TGTGCCAGCAGTTTTCTTTCTCGGTCCCGACGAAACAGGGGGGAGGATGGCTACACCTTC. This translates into CASSFLSRSRRNRGEDGYTF.

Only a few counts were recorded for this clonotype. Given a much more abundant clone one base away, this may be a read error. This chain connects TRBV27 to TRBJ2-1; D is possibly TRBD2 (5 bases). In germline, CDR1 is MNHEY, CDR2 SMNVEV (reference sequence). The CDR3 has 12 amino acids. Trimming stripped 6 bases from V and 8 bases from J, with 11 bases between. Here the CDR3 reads CASSPEGHEQFF. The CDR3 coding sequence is TGTGCCAGCAGCCCAGAGGGCCATGAGCAGTTCTTC.